This T cell receptor beta chain was captured in a study of regulatory T cells in long-lasting Graves disease. General study findings and limits: Newly diagnosed patients shared approximately 1,000 public clonotypes; persistent patients shared 2,500 to 3,000.

This clonotype was recorded at least ten times. The antigen remains unidentified. Combining iRepertoire HTBI primers with Arm-PCR of CDR3 regions, the authors built TCR beta libraries. In TCRdb, the multiplex PCR reads were re-called with MiXCR into one record per CDR3 protein. The sample holds some 320,000 distinct CDR3 sequences, approximately 20% seen once. Germline lookup yields CDR1 MNHEY and CDR2 SMNVEV (reference sequence). V was clipped by 4 bases and J by 6 bases; unmatched bases: 10. The CDR3 loop spans 15 amino acids. Stated time point: newly diagnosed GD, antithyroid drugs for less than 3 months. Generation of the TCR library employed RNA extracted from PBMCs.

The rearrangement uses TRBV27 and TRBJ2-3, with 7 positions matching TRBD1. The sample consisted of peripheral blood mononuclear cells (PBMCs), taken at new diagnosis, from a patient treated with antithyroid drugs. The receptor's source is a female donor with Graves disease. The CDR3 region has the DNA TGTGCCAGCAGTTACCATCGACAGGGAAGGGATACGCAGTATTTT. Translating it yields CASSYHRQGRDTQYF.